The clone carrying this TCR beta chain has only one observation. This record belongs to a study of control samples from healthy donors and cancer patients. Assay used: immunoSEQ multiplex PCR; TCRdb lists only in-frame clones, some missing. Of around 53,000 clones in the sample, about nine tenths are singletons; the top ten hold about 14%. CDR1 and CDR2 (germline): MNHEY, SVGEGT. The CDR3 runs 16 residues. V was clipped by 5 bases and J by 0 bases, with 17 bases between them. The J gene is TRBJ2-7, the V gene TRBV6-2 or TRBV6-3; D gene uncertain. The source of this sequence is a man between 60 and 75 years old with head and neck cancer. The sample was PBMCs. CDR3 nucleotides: TGTGCCAGCAGTCCCCTCATTACCTCAGGCTCCTACGAGCAGTACTTC. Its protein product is CASSPLITSGSYEQYF.